Detailed here is one T cell receptor beta chain. Its cognate antigen has yet to be identified. Qualities for individual bases were not recorded, and no much larger clone is one base off. These data come from a study of blood T cells in healthy people across ages (dated by TCRdb to the mid-2010s). Regarding the research as a whole: Template switching captured roughly one uniquely barcoded TCR beta cDNA molecule per two T cells in model experiments. Using the same blood draw, the study looked at two additional independent replicas of 1 million unique cDNA reads for two donors, one aged 18 to 30 and the other aged 80 or older. The study measured age-related changes in TCR beta repertoire diversity using deep sequencing normalized with unique cDNA molecular identifiers. To avoid experimental bias, donors of different ages were distributed randomly across sequencing lanes. Donors were grouped into four age groups: young (average roughly 15 years), middle-aged (about 40), aged (around 60) and long-lived (approximately 78).

The donors were roughly 40 Caucasian individuals from Russia, aged 6 to 90 years, who were systemically healthy. Around 9.7 milliliters of peripheral blood were collected from each donor into EDTA-treated Vacutainer tubes. Ficoll-Paque density-gradient centrifugation was used to isolate PBMCs, with at least 6.5 million per sample. Total RNA was extracted from PBMCs with Trizol reagent, with at least 6 micrograms obtained per sample. For every donor, an aliquot of PBMCs went through flow cytometry to measure the percentages of naive CD45RAhigh/CD27high T cells. The protocol used for the library was 5' RACE. The data were produced on an Illumina HiSeq 2500. A second PCR of roughly 7 to 11 cycles was performed with a sample-barcoded 5' primer and a J-beta primer mix. Each TCR beta cDNA molecule received a unique molecular identifier from a template-switch 5' adaptor carrying 12 random nucleotides. Each sample yielded at least 2.5 million CDR3-containing paired-end reads. First-strand cDNA synthesis was performed from all RNA using the Mint cDNA synthesis kit, with priming by a TRBC-specific oligonucleotide. Following uracil-DNA glycosylase treatment, all cDNA underwent a first 18-cycle PCR with the universal primers M1SS and BC2_uni_R. On the authors' methods: Normalization of each sample was performed by random selection of 1 million high-quality reads, each carrying a distinct molecular identifier. Reads with shared molecular identifiers were discarded instead of being binned into consensus sequences. MiTCR, set to a Q25 quality threshold and the strictest error-elimination algorithm, was used for CDR3 identification, clonotype clustering and error correction. A nonparametric unseen species model using Euler transformation provided a lower-bound estimate of total TCR beta diversity. TCRdb ran its own pipeline on the public reads, namely fastp trimming at Q25 and MiXCR clone calling, and kept in-frame beta chains. Rows merge per CDR3 protein into single entries with the most common DNA and genes. The V and J calls come from TCRdb's annotation, not from the publication. This sample has about 1 million distinct CDR3 sequences in its table, and 45% of those were observed once. The ten top clones hold approximately 17% of the sample.

The CDR3 runs 17 amino acids, cysteine and phenylalanine included. Only the CDR3 portion is preserved as DNA: 51 bases, with reading frame beginning at the first base. Via the germline V gene, CDR1 is SGHTA and CDR2 FQGNSA. V is cut by 2 bases and J by 1 base, and the space between the germline ends is 16 bases. Points the paper makes about the study in general: Bulk unsorted PBMC profiling prevented conclusive comparison of naive and antigen-experienced compartments. Because the CMV infection status of the donors was unknown, age-related changes in expanded clonotypes may potentially have been confounded. Observed TCR beta diversity per million T cells fell roughly linearly with age, and a significant reduction was already apparent by age roughly 40. Total diversity estimates from one million sequenced T cells were considered lower bounds and underestimates. A strong correlation was found between observed TCR beta diversity and the percentage of naive T cells measured by flow cytometry. The long-lived group showed more naive CD4+ T cells, fewer expanded clones and increased TCR diversity than the aged group, suggesting age selection.

The source is a woman aged 60-75 years in good health. Sequenced input: blood. The V and J segments used are TRBV7-2 and TRBJ2-3, with the D assignment possibly TRBD1 or TRBD2, given 5 matching bases for each. The nucleotide sequence is TGTGCCAGCAGCTTAACTAGACAGCAACGGGGCACAGATACGCAGTATTTT. Translation gives CASSLTRQQRGTDTQYF. Reference TRBV7-2 and TRBJ2-3 proteins supply the regions before and after the CDR3; the full variable domain is: GAGVSQSPSNKVTEKGKDVELRCDPISGHTALYWYRQSLGQGLEFLIYFQGNSAPDKSGLPSDRFSAERTGGSVSTLTIQRTQQEDSAVYLCASSLTRQQRGTDTQYFGPGTRLTVL.